One and the same sample provided the 8 T cell receptor beta chains below, sequenced in a study of cytomegalovirus exposure and HLA in healthy donors. PCR primers comprised 60 Vbeta and 13 Jbeta primers. The table came from immunoSEQ multiplex PCR; TCRdb's copy has only in-frame clones and leaves some out. The table has under 130,000 clones, about 70% seen once; the top ten hold less than 3.5%. Sequenced input: PBMCs. All receptors come from a man aged 50-59 years in good health and CMV-seropositive.

The V gene is TRBV6-1, the J gene TRBJ2-2; 7 nucleotides line up with TRBD2. Unmatched junction bases numbered 6, after V lost 1 base and J lost 1 base. The CDR3 consists of 17 residues. CDR1 is MNHNS, CDR2 SASEGT, per germline. CDR3 protein: CASSEVWLAENTGELFF. DNA for the CDR3: TGTGCCAGCAGTGAAGTATGGCTAGCGGAGAACACCGGGGAGCTGTTTTTT.

V usage is TRBV19 and J usage is TRBJ2-6; 10 positions agree with TRBD2. The length of the CDR3 is 19 residues. V trimming: 2 bases; J trimming: 0 bases; junction bases outside the gene matches: 7. The V gene's germline CDR1 is LNHDA and CDR2 SQIVND (reference sequence). Here the CDR3 DNA reads TGTGCCAGTAGTATAAGGATAGCGGGGGGCTACTCTGGGGCCAACGTCCTGACTTTC. Amino acids: CASSIRIAGGYSGANVLTF.

This clone appeared a single time. The chain carries TRBV10-3 and TRBJ2-7; D not certain. The CDR3 has 12 amino acids. Germline V gives CDR1 ENHRY, CDR2 SYGVKD. The germline V and J ends were trimmed by 2 bases and 4 bases, with 6 bases remaining between them. The DNA of the CDR3 is TGTGCCATCAGTGAGGGTCAGTACGAGCAGTACTTC. Amino acids: CAISEGQYEQYF.

The chain carries TRBV6-5 and TRBJ2-7; tentative D call: TRBD2 (5 bases). V was shortened by 6 bases and J by 7 bases, with 16 bases between the two germline ends. Germline V gene data show CDR1 as MNHEY and CDR2 as SVGAGI. The CDR3 runs to 13 residues. CDR3 sequence reads: CASRDSSIQEQYF. The CDR3, as DNA: TGTGCCAGCAGGGACTCCTCTATTCAAGAGCAGTACTTC.

V usage is TRBV7-3 and J usage is TRBJ2-7, with 9 bases that match TRBD1. The CDR3 contains 13 residues. J was trimmed by 4 bases and V by 5 bases; bases with no gene match: 3. Germline lookup yields CDR1 SGHTA and CDR2 FQGTGA. The CDR3 bases are TGTGCCAGCAGCCCGGGACAGGGATACGAGCAGTACTTC. This gives the protein CASSPGQGYEQYF.

The V and J genes are TRBV2 and TRBJ2-7; D is possibly TRBD2 (6 bases). V was clipped by 4 bases and J by 3 bases, with 7 bases between them. Germline assignment: CDR1 SNHLY and CDR2 FYNNEI. The CDR3 extends over 12 amino acids. The CDR3 loop is CASSGDFYEQYF. For the CDR3, the DNA is TGTGCCAGCAGTGGGGACTTCTACGAGCAGTACTTC. Using reference TRBV2 and TRBJ2-7 for the parts outside the CDR3, the full variable domain is EPEVTQTPSHQVTQMGQEVILRCVPISNHLYFYWYRQILGQKVEFLVSFYNNEISEKSEIFDDQFSVERPDGSNFTLKIRSTKLEDSAMYFCASSGDFYEQYFGPGTRLTVT.

The J gene is TRBJ2-1, the V gene TRBV11-2; 7 bases map to TRBD2. Trimming cost V 5 bases and J 4 bases; bases outside gene matches: 5. The CDR3 is 14 amino acids. The V gene's germline CDR1 is SGHAT and CDR2 FQNNGV. CDR3 protein: CASSPGGLYNEQFF. The CDR3 DNA reads TGTGCCAGCAGCCCGGGGGGACTTTACAATGAGCAGTTCTTC.

V and J are TRBV30 and TRBJ2-1; 13 nucleotides line up with TRBD2. Germline CDR1 is GTSNPN and CDR2 is SVGIG (reference sequence). V lost 4 bases and J lost 7; bases outside the gene matches: 7. The CDR3 length is 15 residues. CDR3 in DNA: TGTGCCTGGAACTCGGGACTAGCGGGATTAAATGAGCAGTTCTTC. It encodes CAWNSGLAGLNEQFF.